This TCR beta chain was recorded in a study of cytomegalovirus exposure and HLA in healthy donors. For the study at large: As released early, the data held 75 million to 90 million unique TCRs from HLA-typed donors. Overall study findings and caveats: Researchers reportedly found TCR beta sequences accurately predicted most subjects' HLA-A and HLA-B alleles. Listed as cytomegalovirus-associated were 164 TCR beta chains. In vitro checks showed that a few CMV-associated chains really do target CMV antigens.

About this clone: Its antigen is not known.

Germline CDR1 reads MNHEY; CDR2 reads SMNVEV (reference sequence). Trimming cost V 7 bases and J 7 bases, with 11 bases left between them. This CDR3 has 13 residues. Vbeta (60) and Jbeta (13) primers were used in the PCR. Sequencing was performed with immunoSEQ multiplex PCR; in TCRdb, only in-frame clones are kept and a portion is missing. Of 100,000 to 150,000 clones detected, 75% to 85% appear once; the ten largest clones hold less than 3.5%. The source material was PBMCs. The genes are TRBV27 and TRBJ1-6; no reliable D call. The origin of this receptor is a man aged 45-65 years in good health and CMV-seronegative. The CDR3 is CASKPGPNSPLHF. CDR3 bases: TGTGCCAGCAAACCAGGCCCCAATTCACCCCTCCACTTT.